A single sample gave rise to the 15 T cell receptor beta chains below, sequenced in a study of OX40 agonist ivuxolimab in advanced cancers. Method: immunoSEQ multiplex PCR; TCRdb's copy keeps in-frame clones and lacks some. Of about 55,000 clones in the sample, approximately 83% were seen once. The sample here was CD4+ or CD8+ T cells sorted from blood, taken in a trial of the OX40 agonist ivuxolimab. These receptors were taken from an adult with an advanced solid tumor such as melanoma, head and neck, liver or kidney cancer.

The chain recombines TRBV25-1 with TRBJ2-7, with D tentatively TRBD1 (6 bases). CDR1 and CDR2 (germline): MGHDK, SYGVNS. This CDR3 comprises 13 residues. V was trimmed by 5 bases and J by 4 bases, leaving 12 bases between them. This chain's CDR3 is CASSLGARYEQYF. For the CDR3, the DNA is TGTGCCAGCAGTTTGGGGGCGCGGTACGAGCAGTACTTC.

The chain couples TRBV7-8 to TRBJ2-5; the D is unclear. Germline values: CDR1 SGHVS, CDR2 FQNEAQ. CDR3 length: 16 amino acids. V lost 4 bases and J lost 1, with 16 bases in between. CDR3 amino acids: CASSSIDLVRQETQYF. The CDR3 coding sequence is TGTGCCAGCAGCTCCATTGACCTAGTGCGCCAAGAGACCCAGTACTTC. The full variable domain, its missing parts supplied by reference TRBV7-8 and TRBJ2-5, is GAGVSQSPRYKVAKRGQDVALRCDPISGHVSLFWYQQALGQGPEFLTYFQNEAQLDKSGLPSDRFFAERPEGSVSTLKIQRTQQEDSAVYLCASSSIDLVRQETQYFGPGTRLLVL.

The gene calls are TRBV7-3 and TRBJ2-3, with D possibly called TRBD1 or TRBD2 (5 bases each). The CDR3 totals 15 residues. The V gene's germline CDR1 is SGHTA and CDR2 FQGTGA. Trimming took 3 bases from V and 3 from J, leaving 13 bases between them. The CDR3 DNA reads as TGTGCCAGCAGCTTTAGTGGGGGAGAAACAGATACGCAGTATTTT. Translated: CASSFSGGETDTQYF.

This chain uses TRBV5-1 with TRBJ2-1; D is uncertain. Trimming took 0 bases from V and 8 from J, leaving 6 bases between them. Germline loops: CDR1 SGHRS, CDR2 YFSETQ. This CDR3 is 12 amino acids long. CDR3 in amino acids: CASSLGVHEQFF. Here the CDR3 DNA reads TGCGCCAGCAGCTTGGGGGTCCATGAGCAGTTCTTC.

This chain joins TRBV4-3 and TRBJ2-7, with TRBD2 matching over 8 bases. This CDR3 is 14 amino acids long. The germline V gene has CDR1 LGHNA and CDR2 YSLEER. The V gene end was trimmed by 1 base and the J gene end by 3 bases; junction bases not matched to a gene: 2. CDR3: CASSQGRGGYEQYF. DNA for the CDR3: TGCGCCAGCAGCCAAGGCCGGGGGGGCTACGAGCAGTACTTC.

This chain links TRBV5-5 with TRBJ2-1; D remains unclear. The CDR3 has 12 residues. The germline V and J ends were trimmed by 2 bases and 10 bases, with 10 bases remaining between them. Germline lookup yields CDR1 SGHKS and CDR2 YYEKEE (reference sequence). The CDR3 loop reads CASSFLNQEQFF. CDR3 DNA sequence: TGTGCCAGCAGCTTTTTGAACCAGGAGCAGTTCTTC.

The CDR3 here is CATSRDHDSSYNEQFF. CDR3 nucleotide sequence: TGTGCCACCAGCAGAGATCACGACAGTTCCTACAATGAGCAGTTCTTC. The chain combines TRBV15 with TRBJ2-1; a weak D match, TRBD1 (5 bases). CDR3 length equals 16 residues. Germline loops: CDR1 LNHNV, CDR2 YYDKDF (reference sequence). With 0 bases removed from V and 1 base from J, the gap between germline ends came to 10 bases.

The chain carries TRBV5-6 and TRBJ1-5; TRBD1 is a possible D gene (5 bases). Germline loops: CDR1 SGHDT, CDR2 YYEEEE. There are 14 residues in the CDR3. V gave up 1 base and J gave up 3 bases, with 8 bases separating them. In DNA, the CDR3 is TGTGCCAGCAGCTTGTCAGGGTCCAATCAGCCCCAGCATTTT. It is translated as CASSLSGSNQPQHF.

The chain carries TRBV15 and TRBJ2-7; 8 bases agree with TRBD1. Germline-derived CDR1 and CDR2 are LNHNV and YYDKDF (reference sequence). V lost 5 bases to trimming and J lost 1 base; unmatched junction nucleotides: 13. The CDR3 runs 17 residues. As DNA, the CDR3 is TGTGCCACCAGCCTCGAGGCCCGCAGGGGGCTATCCTACGAGCAGTACTTC. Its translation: CATSLEARRGLSYEQYF.

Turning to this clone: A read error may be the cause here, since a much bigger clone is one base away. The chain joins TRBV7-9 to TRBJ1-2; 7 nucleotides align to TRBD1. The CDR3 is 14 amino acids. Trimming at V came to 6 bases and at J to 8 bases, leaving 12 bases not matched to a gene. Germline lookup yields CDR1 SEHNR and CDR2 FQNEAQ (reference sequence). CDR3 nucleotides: TGTGCCAGCAGTCCAGGGGGGGGCGGTTACGGCTACACCTTC. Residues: CASSPGGGGYGYTF.

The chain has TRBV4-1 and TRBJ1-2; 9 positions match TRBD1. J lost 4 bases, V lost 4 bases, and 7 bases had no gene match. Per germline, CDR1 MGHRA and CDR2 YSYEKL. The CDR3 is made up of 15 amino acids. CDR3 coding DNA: TGCGCCAGCAGCCTCTGGGGACAGGGTACCTATGGCTACACCTTC. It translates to CASSLWGQGTYGYTF.

The CDR3 is CASSPSGRSQNYGYTF. The DNA for the CDR3 is TGTGCCAGCAGCCCTTCCGGGCGCTCCCAGAACTATGGCTACACCTTC. This chain links TRBV5-5 with TRBJ1-2; D is unclear. The CDR3 runs to 16 residues. The V end lost 4 bases, the J end lost 2 bases, and 18 bases lay between the germline ends. Looked up from germline, CDR1 is SGHKS and CDR2 is YYEKEE (reference sequence).

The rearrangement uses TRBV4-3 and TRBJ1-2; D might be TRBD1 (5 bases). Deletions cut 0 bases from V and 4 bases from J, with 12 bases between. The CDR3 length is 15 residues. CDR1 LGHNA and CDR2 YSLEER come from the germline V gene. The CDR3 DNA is TGCGCCAGCAGCCAAGACCTGGGACCGCGCTATGGCTACACCTTC. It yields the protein CASSQDLGPRYGYTF.

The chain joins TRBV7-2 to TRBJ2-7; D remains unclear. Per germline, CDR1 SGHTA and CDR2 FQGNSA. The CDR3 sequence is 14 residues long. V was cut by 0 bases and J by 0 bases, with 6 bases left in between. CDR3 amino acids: CASSLASSSYEQYF. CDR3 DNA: TGTGCCAGCAGCTTAGCTAGTAGCTCCTACGAGCAGTACTTC.

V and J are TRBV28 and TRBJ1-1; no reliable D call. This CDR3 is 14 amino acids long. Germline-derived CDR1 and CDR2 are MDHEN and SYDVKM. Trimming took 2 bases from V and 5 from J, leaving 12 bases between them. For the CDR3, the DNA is TGTGCCAGCAGTTTAGGGTGGGCGGGGACTGAAGCTTTCTTT. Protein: CASSLGWAGTEAFF.